This T cell receptor beta chain was sequenced in a study of blood T cell repertoires in COVID-19. Clinical history reported by participants formed the basis on which cohorts were assigned. Sequenced by immunoSEQ multiplex PCR; TCRdb stores in-frame clones only, minus some. The table shows some 370,000 clones, with around 86% occurring only once. The source of this sequence is a woman aged 45-60 years who had recovered from COVID-19. The specimen was PBMCs or T cells enriched from blood (not recorded which).

This CDR3 is CASSQDYRGLGTEAFF. The CDR3 DNA is TGCGCCAGCAGCCAAGATTACAGGGGGCTTGGCACTGAAGCTTTCTTT. The chain is built from TRBV4-3 and TRBJ1-1; 9 nucleotides match TRBD1. Losses at the gene ends were 0 bases for V and 4 bases for J; bases not matched to a gene: 6. The germline CDR1 and CDR2 sequences are LGHNA and YSLEER. The CDR3 length is 16 residues.